This T cell receptor (beta chain) derives from a study of T-cell reconstitution after alpha-beta-depleted transplantation in children. Study-level findings and limits: Several hundred expanded graft clones reportedly gave rise to the alpha-beta T cells present about two months after transplant.

For this clonotype: The antigen is undetermined.

V was pared by 3 bases and J by 10 bases, with 9 bases of the junction left unmatched. The germline V gene has CDR1 DFQATT and CDR2 SNEGSKA (reference sequence). CDR3 length equals 13 residues. For TCRbeta, the library was prepared with unique molecular identifiers. One entry per CDR3 protein results from TCRdb running MiXCR on the PCR reads. The data show 300,000 to 350,000 distinct CDR3 sequences, with around 25% seen just once and approximately 11% held by the top ten. The source of this sequence is a male patient between 10 and 17 years old who had a stem cell transplant for acute lymphoblastic leukemia, so the T cells may come from the graft donor. The chain recombines TRBV20-1 with TRBJ2-1; 7 bases are a match to TRBD2. Sequenced material: PBMCs, mostly from graft donor cells, taken 180 days after TCRalphabeta/CD19-depleted stem cell transplant. CDR3 sequence: CSARSGIGWEQFF. The CDR3 nucleotides are TGCAGTGCTAGGAGCGGGATCGGCTGGGAGCAGTTCTTC.